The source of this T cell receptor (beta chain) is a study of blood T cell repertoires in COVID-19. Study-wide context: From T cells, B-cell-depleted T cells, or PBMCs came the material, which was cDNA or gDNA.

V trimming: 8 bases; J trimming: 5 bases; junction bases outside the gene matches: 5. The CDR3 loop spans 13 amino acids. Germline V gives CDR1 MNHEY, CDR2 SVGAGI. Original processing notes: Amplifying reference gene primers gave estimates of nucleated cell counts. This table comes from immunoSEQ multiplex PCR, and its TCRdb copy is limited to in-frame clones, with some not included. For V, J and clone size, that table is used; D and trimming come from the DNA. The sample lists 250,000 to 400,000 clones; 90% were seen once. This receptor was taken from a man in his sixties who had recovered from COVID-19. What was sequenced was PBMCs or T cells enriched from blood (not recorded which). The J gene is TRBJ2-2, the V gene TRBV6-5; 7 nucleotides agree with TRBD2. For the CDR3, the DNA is TGTGCCAGCTGGGAGGGGTATACCGGGGAGCTGTTTTTT. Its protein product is CASWEGYTGELFF.